Each of the 5 T cell receptor beta chains below was sequenced from the same sample in a study of CD8+CD57+ T cells in acquired aplastic anemia. Genomic DNA was employed as the template in profiling TCR beta VDJ and CDR3. TCRdb re-called the reads with MiXCR, one entry per CDR3 protein. The profile shows about 160,000 distinct CDR3 sequences, less than 60% of them singletons. Sequencing was done on patients that had shown CD8+CD57+ cell expansion by flow cytometry. The sequenced sample consisted of sorted CD4+, CD8+, or CD8+CD57+ T cells (not recorded which) from PBMCs. Every receptor here comes from a human donor with aplastic anemia.

This clonotype was counted ten times or more. This chain joins TRBV19 and TRBJ1-5; D perhaps matches TRBD1 (5 bases). V was pared by 7 bases and J by 6 bases, with 16 bases between. Germline assignment: CDR1 LNHDA and CDR2 SQIVND (reference sequence). The length of the CDR3 is 14 residues. The CDR3 loop reads CASTDSPGGQPQHF. The CDR3 nucleotides are TGTGCCAGTACCGACAGCCCGGGAGGTCAGCCCCAGCATTTT. Drawing the rest from reference TRBV19 and TRBJ1-5, the complete variable domain is DGGITQSPKYLFRKEGQNVTLSCEQNLNHDAMYWYRQDPGQGLRLIYYSQIVNDFQKGDIAEGYSVSREKKESFPLTVTSAQKNPTAFYLCASTDSPGGQPQHFGDGTRLSIL.

This clonotype was observed at least ten times. V usage is TRBV19 and J usage is TRBJ1-1; D is undetermined. V lost 3 bases to trimming and J lost 1 base, with 6 bases between them. Germline assignment: CDR1 LNHDA and CDR2 SQIVND (reference sequence). The CDR3 length is 13 residues. The CDR3 region has the DNA TGTGCCAGTAGTATTTTAGCGAACACTGAAGCTTTCTTT. Residues: CASSILANTEAFF.

The chain couples TRBV20-1 to TRBJ2-5; 13 positions agree with TRBD2. J gave up 5 bases and V 1 base, and 19 bases lay outside the gene matches. The CDR3 loop spans 20 amino acids. Germline values: CDR1 DFQATT, CDR2 SNEGSKA (reference sequence). The chain's CDR3 is CSARGGWTSGGTAGLETQYF. The CDR3 bases are TGCAGTGCTAGAGGGGGATGGACTAGCGGGGGAACCGCCGGATTGGAGACCCAGTACTTC.

In its sample, this clonotype was seen many times. This rearrangement joins TRBV6-5 to TRBJ1-1; 8 bases match TRBD1. CDR1 and CDR2 from the germline V gene are MNHEY and SVGAGI. After removal of 4 bases from V and 1 base from J, the junction contained 5 bases not matched to a gene. The CDR3 length is 15 residues. Here the CDR3 reads CASSSNRGRNTEAFF. For the CDR3, the DNA is TGTGCCAGCAGTTCGAACAGGGGGAGGAACACTGAAGCTTTCTTT.

This clonotype was seen many times. The rearrangement uses TRBV5-1 and TRBJ2-1; D possibly uses TRBD1 or TRBD2 (5 bases each). V lost 1 base and J 5 bases, leaving 13 bases between the germline ends. The CDR3 covers 15 residues. Germline CDR1 and CDR2: SGHRS and YFSETQ. The CDR3 DNA follows: TGCGCCAGCAGCTTGTTAACCGGGACGGACAATGAGCAGTTCTTC. It translates to CASSLLTGTDNEQFF.